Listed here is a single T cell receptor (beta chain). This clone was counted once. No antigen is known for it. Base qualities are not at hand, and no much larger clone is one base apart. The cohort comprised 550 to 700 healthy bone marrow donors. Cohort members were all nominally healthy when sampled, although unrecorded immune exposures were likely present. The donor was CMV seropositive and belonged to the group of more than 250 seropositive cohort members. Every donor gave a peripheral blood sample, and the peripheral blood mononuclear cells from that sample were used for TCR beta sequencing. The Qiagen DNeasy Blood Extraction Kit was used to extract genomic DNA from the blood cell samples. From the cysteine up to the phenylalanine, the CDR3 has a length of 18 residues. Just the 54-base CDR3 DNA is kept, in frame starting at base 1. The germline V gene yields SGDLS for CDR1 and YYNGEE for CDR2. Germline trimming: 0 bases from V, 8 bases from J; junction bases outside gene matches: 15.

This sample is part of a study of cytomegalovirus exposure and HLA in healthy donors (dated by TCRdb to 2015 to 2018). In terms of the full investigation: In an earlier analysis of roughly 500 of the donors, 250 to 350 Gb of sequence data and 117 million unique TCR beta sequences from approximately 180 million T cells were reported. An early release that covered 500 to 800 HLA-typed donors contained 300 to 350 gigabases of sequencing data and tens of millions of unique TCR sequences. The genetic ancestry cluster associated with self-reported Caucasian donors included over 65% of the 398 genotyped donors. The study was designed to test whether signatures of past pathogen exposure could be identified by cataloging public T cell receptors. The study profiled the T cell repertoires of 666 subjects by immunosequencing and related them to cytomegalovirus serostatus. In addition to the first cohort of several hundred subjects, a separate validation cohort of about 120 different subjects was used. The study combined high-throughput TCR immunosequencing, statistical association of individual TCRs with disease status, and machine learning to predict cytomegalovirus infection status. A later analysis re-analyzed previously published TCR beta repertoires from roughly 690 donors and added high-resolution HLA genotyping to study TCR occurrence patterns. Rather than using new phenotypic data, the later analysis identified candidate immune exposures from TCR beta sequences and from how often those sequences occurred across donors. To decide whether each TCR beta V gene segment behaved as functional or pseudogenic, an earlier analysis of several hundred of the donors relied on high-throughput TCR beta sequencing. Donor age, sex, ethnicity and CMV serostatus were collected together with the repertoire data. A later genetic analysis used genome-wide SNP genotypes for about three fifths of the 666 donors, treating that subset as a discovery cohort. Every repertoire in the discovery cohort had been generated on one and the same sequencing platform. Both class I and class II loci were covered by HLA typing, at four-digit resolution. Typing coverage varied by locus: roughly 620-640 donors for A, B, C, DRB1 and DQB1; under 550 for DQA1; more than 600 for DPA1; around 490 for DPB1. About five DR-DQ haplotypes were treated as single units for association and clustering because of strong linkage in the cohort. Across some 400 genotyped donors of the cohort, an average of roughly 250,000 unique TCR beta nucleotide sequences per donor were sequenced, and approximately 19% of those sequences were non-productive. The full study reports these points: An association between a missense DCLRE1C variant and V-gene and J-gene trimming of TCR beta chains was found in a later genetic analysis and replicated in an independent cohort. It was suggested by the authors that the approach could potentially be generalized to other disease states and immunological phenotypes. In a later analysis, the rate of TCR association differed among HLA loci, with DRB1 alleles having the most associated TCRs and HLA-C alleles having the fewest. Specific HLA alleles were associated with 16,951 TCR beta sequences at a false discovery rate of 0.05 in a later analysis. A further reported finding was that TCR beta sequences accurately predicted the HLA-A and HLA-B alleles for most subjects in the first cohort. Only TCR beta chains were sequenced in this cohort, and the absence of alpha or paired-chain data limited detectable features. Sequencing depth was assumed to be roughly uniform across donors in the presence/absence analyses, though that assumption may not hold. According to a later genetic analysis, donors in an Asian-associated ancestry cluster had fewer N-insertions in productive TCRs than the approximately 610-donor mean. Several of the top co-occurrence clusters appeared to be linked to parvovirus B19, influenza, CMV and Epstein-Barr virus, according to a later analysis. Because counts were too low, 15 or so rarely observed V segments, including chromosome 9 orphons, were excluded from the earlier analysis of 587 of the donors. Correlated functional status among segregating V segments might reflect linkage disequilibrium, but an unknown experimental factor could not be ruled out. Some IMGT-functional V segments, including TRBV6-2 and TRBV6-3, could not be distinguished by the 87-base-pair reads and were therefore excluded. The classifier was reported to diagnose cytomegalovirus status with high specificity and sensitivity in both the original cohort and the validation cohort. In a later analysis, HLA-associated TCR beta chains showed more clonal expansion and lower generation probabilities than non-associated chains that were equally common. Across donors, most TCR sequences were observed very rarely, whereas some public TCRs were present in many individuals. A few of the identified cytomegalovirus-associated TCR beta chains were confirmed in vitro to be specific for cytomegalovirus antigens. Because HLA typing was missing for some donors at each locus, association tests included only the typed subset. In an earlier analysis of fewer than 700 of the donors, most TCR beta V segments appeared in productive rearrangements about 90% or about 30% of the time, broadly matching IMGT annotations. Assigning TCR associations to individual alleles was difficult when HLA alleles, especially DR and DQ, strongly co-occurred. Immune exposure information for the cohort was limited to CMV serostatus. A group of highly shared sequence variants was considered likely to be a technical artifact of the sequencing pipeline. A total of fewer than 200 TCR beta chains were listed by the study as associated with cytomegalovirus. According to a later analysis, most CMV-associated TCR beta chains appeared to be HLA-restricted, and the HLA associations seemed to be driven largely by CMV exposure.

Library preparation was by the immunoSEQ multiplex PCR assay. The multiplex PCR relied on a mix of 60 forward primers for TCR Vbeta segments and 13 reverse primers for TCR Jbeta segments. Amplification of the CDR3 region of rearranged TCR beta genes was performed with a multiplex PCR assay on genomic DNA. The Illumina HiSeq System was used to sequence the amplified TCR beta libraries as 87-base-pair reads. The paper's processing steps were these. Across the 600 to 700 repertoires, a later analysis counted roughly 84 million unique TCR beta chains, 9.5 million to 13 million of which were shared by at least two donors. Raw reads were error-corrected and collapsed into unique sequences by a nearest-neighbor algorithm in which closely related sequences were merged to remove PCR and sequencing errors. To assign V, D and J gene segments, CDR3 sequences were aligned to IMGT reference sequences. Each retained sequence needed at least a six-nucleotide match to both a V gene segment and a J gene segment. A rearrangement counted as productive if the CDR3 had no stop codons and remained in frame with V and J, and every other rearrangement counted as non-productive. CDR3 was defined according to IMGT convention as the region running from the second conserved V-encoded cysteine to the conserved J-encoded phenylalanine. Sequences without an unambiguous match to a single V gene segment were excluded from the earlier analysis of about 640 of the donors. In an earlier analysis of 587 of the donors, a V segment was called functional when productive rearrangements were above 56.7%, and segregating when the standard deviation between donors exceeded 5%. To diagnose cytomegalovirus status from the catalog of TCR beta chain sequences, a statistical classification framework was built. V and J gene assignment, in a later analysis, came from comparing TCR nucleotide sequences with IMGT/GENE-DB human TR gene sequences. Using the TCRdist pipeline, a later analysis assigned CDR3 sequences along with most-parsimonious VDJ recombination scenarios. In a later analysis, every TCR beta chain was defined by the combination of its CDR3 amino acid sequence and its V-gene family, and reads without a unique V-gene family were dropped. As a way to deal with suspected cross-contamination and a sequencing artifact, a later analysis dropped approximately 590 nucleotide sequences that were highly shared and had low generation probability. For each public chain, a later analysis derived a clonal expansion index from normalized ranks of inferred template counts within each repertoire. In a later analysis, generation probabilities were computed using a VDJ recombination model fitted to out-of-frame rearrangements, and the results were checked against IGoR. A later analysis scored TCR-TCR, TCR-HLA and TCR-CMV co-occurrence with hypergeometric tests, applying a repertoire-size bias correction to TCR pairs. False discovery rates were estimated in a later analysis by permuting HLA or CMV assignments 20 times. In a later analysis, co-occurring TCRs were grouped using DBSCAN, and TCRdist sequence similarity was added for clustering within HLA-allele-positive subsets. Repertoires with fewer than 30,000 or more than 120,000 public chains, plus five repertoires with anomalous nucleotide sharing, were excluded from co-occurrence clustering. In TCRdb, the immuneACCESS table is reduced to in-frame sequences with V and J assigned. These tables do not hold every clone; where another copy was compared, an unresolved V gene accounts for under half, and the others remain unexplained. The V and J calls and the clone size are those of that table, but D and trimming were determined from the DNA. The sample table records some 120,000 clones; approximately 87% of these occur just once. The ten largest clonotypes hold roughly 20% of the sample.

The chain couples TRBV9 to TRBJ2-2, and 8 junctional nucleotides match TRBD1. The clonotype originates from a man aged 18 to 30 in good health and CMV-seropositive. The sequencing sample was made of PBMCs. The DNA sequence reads TGTGCCAGCAGCGTAGAAGCAGGGGGCTTAGGAAATGCTGGGGAGCTGTTTTTT. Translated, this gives CASSVEAGGLGNAGELFF.